The sequence of this TCR beta chain was determined in a study of cytomegalovirus exposure and HLA in healthy donors. PCR amplification relied on 60 Vbeta primers (plus 13 Jbeta primers). The table came from immunoSEQ multiplex PCR; TCRdb's copy has only in-frame clones and leaves some out. The data show about 160,000 clones, about three quarters seen once. About this clone itself: Antigen unknown.

Study-level points and caveats: Earlier findings revealed that most TCR beta V segments proved productive either about 87% or about 30% of the time.

The TCR sequence derives from a woman aged 25 to 39 in good health and CMV-seronegative. The sequencing sample was made of PBMCs.

In nucleotides, the CDR3 is TGTGCCAGCAGCGGAGAAGAGGGGGACAGGATTTACGAGCAGTACTTC. Translating it yields CASSGEEGDRIYEQYF. V usage is TRBV9 and J usage is TRBJ2-7, with TRBD1 matching over 8 bases. CDR1 and CDR2 from the germline V gene are SGDLS and YYNGEE. Trimming took 3 bases from V and 4 from J; bases not matched to a gene: 12. The CDR3 is 16 amino acids.